This T cell receptor (beta chain) was identified in a study of T cell responses to AZD1222 COVID-19 vaccine. Findings and caveats of the study: AZD1222 recipients seropositive at baseline numbered only five to seven.

The V gene end was trimmed by 4 bases and the J gene end by 2 bases; junction bases not matched to a gene: 4. Germline V gene sequence: CDR1 KGHDR, CDR2 SFDVKD. The CDR3 contains 15 residues. The analysis combined second doses at about 4 or about 12 weeks. Here immunoSEQ multiplex PCR was the method, and the copy in TCRdb shows in-frame clones only, minus some. The data show about 150,000 clones, less than 95% seen once. Comment on this clone: Its cognate antigen is unknown.

The rearrangement links TRBV24-1 to TRBJ1-5; TRBD1 agrees at 7 bases. The material sequenced was peripheral blood, taken 28 days after the second AZD1222 dose. The clonotype was recovered from an adult who received the AZD1222 COVID-19 vaccine. This chain's CDR3 is CATSERTGGNQPQHF. DNA for the CDR3: TGTGCCACCAGTGAACGAACAGGGGGCAATCAGCCCCAGCATTTT.